This TCR beta chain was recorded in a study of CD8 T cells in ankylosing spondylitis. On this clonotype itself: As yet, its antigen is unknown.

In making TCR beta libraries, quantitative 5'-RACE with molecular barcodes was used. TCRdb itself ran the 5' RACE reads through MiXCR, one entry per CDR3 protein. The profile shows roughly 470,000 distinct CDR3 sequences, roughly 26% of them singletons. The CDR3 runs to 16 residues. Germline assignment: CDR1 SGHNT and CDR2 YYREEE (reference sequence). J was trimmed by 1 base and V by 4 bases; bases with no gene match: 7. Findings of the study overall: Characteristic, it appeared, of ankylosing spondylitis blood was a TCR beta motif of seven or eight highly homologous variants. CD8+ disease-linked clones were present at relatively low frequencies in blood. Reported data indicate significant enrichment of disease-linked clones within matched ankylosing spondylitis synovial fluid.

The sequencing input was blood, either unsorted or a sorted T cell fraction (not recorded which). The sequence came from a male donor with ankylosing spondylitis. V usage is TRBV5-4 and J usage is TRBJ2-3, with 9 bases fitting TRBD2. The DNA for the CDR3 is TGTGCCAGCAGCCGAGGGGCTAGCGGGGGCACAGATACGCAGTATTTT. Translated, it gives CASSRGASGGTDTQYF.